Sequencing of this TCR beta chain was carried out in a study of CD8 T cells in ankylosing spondylitis. V shed 4 bases, J shed 2 bases, and the junction held 3 bases outside the gene matches. Germline CDR1 SGHDT, CDR2 YYEEEE. CDR3 length: 13 residues. TCRdb itself ran the 5' RACE reads through MiXCR, one entry per CDR3 protein. There are roughly 180,000 distinct CDR3 sequences in the sample; 11% occur only once, and under 35% lies in the top ten. Many counts were recorded for this clonotype. The TCR was taken from a male donor with ankylosing spondylitis or in good health (not recorded which). The source material was blood, either unsorted or a sorted T cell fraction (not recorded which). V gene TRBV5-6 combines with J gene TRBJ2-7; 7 nucleotides match TRBD1. The DNA for the CDR3 is TGTGCCAGCAGCGACGGGACAGCCTACGAGCAGTACTTC. It is translated as CASSDGTAYEQYF.